The 3 T cell receptor beta chains reported below all come from one sample, sequenced in a study of T cell responses to AZD1222 COVID-19 vaccine (dated by TCRdb to the early 2020s). Library generation was performed with the immunoSEQ multiplex PCR assay. TCRdb obtained this table from immuneACCESS and retained in-frame rearrangements with V and J assigned. These tables miss some clones; where compared with another copy, unresolved V genes account for less than half of the shortfall, and the remainder is unexplained. Counted in this sample were roughly 150,000 clones; about 91% of them appeared once. Jointly, the top ten make up under 2.5% of the sample. Explained via the paper, the time point label denotes: baseline before first vaccination. Sequencing was performed on peripheral blood, taken on day 0 of AZD1222 vaccination. The receptors originated from an adult in good health.

V is TRBV7-2 and J is TRBJ1-4, with 7 positions matching TRBD1. The germline CDR1 and CDR2 sequences are SGHTA and FQGNSA. The CDR3 runs 17 residues. V was clipped by 5 bases and J by 7 bases; unmatched bases: 16. DNA of the CDR3: TGTGCCAGCAGCGCACAGGGGCCGACTTTCCTCGGTGAAAAACTGTTTTTT. Encoded protein: CASSAQGPTFLGEKLFF. Full variable domain (outside the CDR3, taken from reference TRBV7-2 and TRBJ1-4): GAGVSQSPSNKVTEKGKDVELRCDPISGHTALYWYRQSLGQGLEFLIYFQGNSAPDKSGLPSDRFSAERTGGSVSTLTIQRTQQEDSAVYLCASSAQGPTFLGEKLFFGSGTQLSVL.

The gene calls are TRBV14 and TRBJ2-7, with 9 bases identical to TRBD2. The CDR3 covers 17 residues. The V gene's germline CDR1 is SGHDN and CDR2 FVKESK. The ends lost 4 bases at V and 2 bases at J; junction bases unmatched: 12. The CDR3 bases are TGTGCCAGCAGCCTCAAGACTAGCGGAACCTACCCCTACGAGCAGTACTTC. Translated, it gives CASSLKTSGTYPYEQYF.

The J gene is TRBJ2-1, the V gene TRBV2; 9 bases align to TRBD2. This CDR3 comprises 15 residues. V gave up 6 bases and J gave up 2 bases; unmatched junction bases: 5. CDR1 and CDR2 from the germline V gene are SNHLY and FYNNEI. CDR3 in DNA: TGTGCCAGCAGGCGACTAGCGGAGGCCTACAATGAGCAGTTCTTC. Translating gives CASRRLAEAYNEQFF.